Here is one TCR beta chain with its context. What it binds is not known. The sample belongs to a study of T cell responses to AZD1222 COVID-19 vaccine. Findings of the study overall: The reported proportion of spike-specific TCRs targeting unmutated variant regions was nearly half. With two AZD1222 doses given, Spike-specific TCR breadth and depth both rose. The donor group comprised mostly white British people and more females; the analysis possibly underestimated clonal diversity.

Measured with immunoSEQ multiplex PCR; TCRdb has only the in-frame clones, and not every one. The profile covers roughly 100,000 clones, with roughly nine tenths appearing a single time and over 40% taken by the ten largest. The sample in question was peripheral blood, obtained on day 0 of AZD1222 vaccination. The clonotype originates from an adult in good health.

Here the CDR3 DNA reads TGCAGCGTTGTGGCAGGGGTTGAAAAACTGTTTTTT. Translation: CSVVAGVEKLFF. The chain combines TRBV29-1 with TRBJ1-4; D perhaps matches TRBD1 (6 bases). Germline assignment: CDR1 SQVTM and CDR2 ANQGSEA. V was trimmed by 4 bases and J by 7 bases, leaving 10 bases between them. CDR3 length equals 12 residues.